This T cell receptor (beta chain) was retrieved from a study of T cells in localized non-small cell lung cancer (TCRdb year 2020). Describing the broader study: The study analyzed T cell repertoires of hundreds of early-stage NSCLC patients, comparing tumors and uninvolved tumor-adjacent lungs. The cohort was made up of around 220 treatment-naive NSCLC patients whose localized lung tumors had been resected. The mean age of the NSCLC patients was around 67 years, with 130 or so men and 95 to 110 women.

Uninvolved adjacent lung was taken at least 2 cm from the tumor margin and confirmed free of atypia by two independent pathologists. At diagnosis, peripheral blood, uninvolved tumor-adjacent lung and tumor were collected and were preserved as a mix of fresh-frozen and FFPE material. A note on this clone: Which antigen it targets is not known. No much larger clone is present one base from it, and per-base qualities are unavailable.

The immunoSEQ Assay was used to sequence TCR beta CDR3 regions from DNA. As for the original processing: To compute T cell density, TCR beta template counts were normalized to usable DNA, which was estimated by amplifying housekeeping genes. Using the preseqR package, richness was estimated by extrapolating to 120,000 templates for tissue samples and 400,000 templates for PBMC samples. Clonality was calculated as one minus Pielou's evenness. To identify tissue-enriched TCRs, differential abundance testing was run on productive amino-acid clonotypes with a minimum total count of 5 and an alpha of 0.1. Repertoire overlap between compartments was quantified with the Jaccard Index and Morisita Overlap Index. GLIPH grouped TCR beta CDR3s together with public tetramer-defined viral CDR3s, and a viral motif had to include at least three viral sequences and show V-gene enrichment. Entries here come from immuneACCESS through TCRdb and include only in-frame sequences with V and J called. Some clones fail to appear in such tables; in the studies checked, an unresolved V gene covers under half of the shortfall, and the cause of the remainder is unknown. V and J calls and clone size follow that table, whereas D and trimming were derived from the DNA. The sample table contains 1,500 or so clones; only one count was recorded for about 20% of them. Jointly, the top ten make up about 13% of the sample.

Taken from the germline V gene (reference sequence), the CDR1 and CDR2 loops are LNHDA and SQIVND. Inclusive of the bounding cysteine and phenylalanine, the CDR3 is 13 residues long. CDR3 DNA is the only sequence kept; it has 39 bases, read in frame from the first base. The junction carries 10 bases between V and J, which are trimmed by 3 bases and 8 bases respectively. What the research found in general, with its limitations: Higher blood T cell density associated with longer overall survival, while higher adjacent-lung clonality associated with shorter survival. Because multi-region sequencing of the tumors was not done, intratumor heterogeneity could not be ruled out. Because the study design was exploratory, TCR variables were selected using unadjusted p-values without false-discovery rate correction. Uninvolved tumor-adjacent lung showed the highest T cell clonality, higher than tumor, which suggests more focused antigenic responses in the uninvolved tumor-adjacent lung. A median of around 62 of the top 100 tumor clones turned up in the paired uninvolved adjacent lung, and around 27 of those clones also ranked among the top 100 of that same adjacent lung.

The V and J segments used are TRBV19 and TRBJ2-2; the D region possibly corresponds to TRBD2 (6 bases align). The receptor was derived from a woman aged 35 to 70 with stage I lung adenocarcinoma. The material was normal lung tissue next to the tumor, obtained before any cancer treatment. This receptor has the CDR3 CASSIRLAGELFF. The DNA reads TGTGCCAGTAGTATTCGGCTAGCGGGGGAGCTGTTTTTT.